These T cell receptor beta chains were read from a single sample in a study of blood T cell repertoires in COVID-19. The assay was immunoSEQ multiplex PCR, and TCRdb's table has in-frame clones only and misses some. The sample has 200,000 to 250,000 clones, about nine tenths seen once. The source material was peripheral blood. Receptors originate from a woman in her forties with acute or convalescent COVID-19. Both conserved end residues are part of each CDR3. Fields, in order: V gene, J gene, clone size, D gene, CDR3 DNA, CDR3 protein. D genes are given only for firm matches. Only some rows state a clone size, as once, few, many or a class for expanded clones.

V gene: TRBV5-1; J gene: TRBJ2-3; clone size: .; D gene: TRBD2; CDR3 DNA: TGCGCCAGCAGCTACACCGGGACTAGCGGGGACGGGCGCACAGATACGCAGTATTTT; CDR3 protein: CASSYTGTSGDGRTDTQYF
V gene: TRBV13; J gene: TRBJ2-5; clone size: .; D gene: TRBD2; CDR3 DNA: TGTGCCAGCAGCCCCAGGACTAGCGGGGGGAGAGAGACCCAGTACTTC; CDR3 protein: CASSPRTSGGRETQYF
V gene: TRBV2; J gene: TRBJ1-2; clone size: .; D gene: .; CDR3 DNA: TGTGCCAGCAGTTCCTTGACAAGCTCTAACTATGGCTACACCTTC; CDR3 protein: CASSSLTSSNYGYTF
V gene: TRBV27; J gene: TRBJ2-5; clone size: .; D gene: TRBD1; CDR3 DNA: TGTGCCAGCAGTCCCGGGACAGCGGAGACCCAGTACTTC; CDR3 protein: CASSPGTAETQYF
V gene: TRBV2; J gene: TRBJ1-5; clone size: few; D gene: .; CDR3 DNA: TGTGCCAGCAGAAGGACATTGAGCAATCAGCCCCAGCATTTT; CDR3 protein: CASRRTLSNQPQHF
V gene: TRBV10-1; J gene: TRBJ1-4; clone size: few; D gene: TRBD1; CDR3 DNA: TGCGCCAGCAGCGAGGGACAGGGGACGGAAAAACTGTTTTTT; CDR3 protein: CASSEGQGTEKLFF
V gene: TRBV15; J gene: TRBJ1-5; clone size: few; D gene: TRBD1; CDR3 DNA: TGTGCCACCAGCACCCAGAGGGACAGGGAAATGACTAGCAATCAGCCCCAGCATTTT; CDR3 protein: CATSTQRDREMTSNQPQHF
V gene: TRBV3-1/TRBV3-2; J gene: TRBJ1-2; clone size: .; D gene: .; CDR3 DNA: TGTGCCAGCAGCCAATATAGTAATAGGGGGGGGAACTATGGCTACACCTTC; CDR3 protein: CASSQYSNRGGNYGYTF
V gene: TRBV5-1; J gene: TRBJ1-6; clone size: .; D gene: .; CDR3 DNA: TGCGCCAGCAGCTCCGGCGGAGGGGGGGTATCACCCCTCCACTTT; CDR3 protein: CASSSGGGGVSPLHF
V gene: TRBV19; J gene: TRBJ1-6; clone size: .; D gene: TRBD1; CDR3 DNA: TGTGCCAGTGGAGATGAGGGACAGGGATGGAATTCACCCCTCCACTTT; CDR3 protein: CASGDEGQGWNSPLHF
V gene: TRBV5-6; J gene: TRBJ1-1; clone size: once; D gene: .; CDR3 DNA: TGTGCCAGCAGCTTTAGAGCCTTATTAAACACTGAAGCTTTCTTT; CDR3 protein: CASSFRALLNTEAFF
V gene: TRBV9; J gene: TRBJ2-5; clone size: .; D gene: TRBD2; CDR3 DNA: TGTGCCAGCAGCGTTAGCGGGGGGGCAGAGACCCAGTACTTC; CDR3 protein: CASSVSGGAETQYF